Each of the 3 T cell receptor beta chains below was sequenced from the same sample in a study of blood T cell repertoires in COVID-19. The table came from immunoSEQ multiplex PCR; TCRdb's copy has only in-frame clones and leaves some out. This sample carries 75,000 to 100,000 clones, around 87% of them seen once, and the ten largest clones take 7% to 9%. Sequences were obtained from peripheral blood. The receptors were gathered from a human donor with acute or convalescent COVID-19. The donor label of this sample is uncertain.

The CDR3 bases are TGTGCCAGTAGTATTAACGGGGTTTCCTACAATGAGCAGTTCTTC. Translated, it gives CASSINGVSYNEQFF. V and J are TRBV19 and TRBJ2-1, with D maybe TRBD2 (5 bases). V lost 3 bases, J lost 1 base, and 10 bases lay in between. The germline V gene has CDR1 LNHDA and CDR2 SQIVND (reference sequence). The CDR3 is made up of 15 amino acids.

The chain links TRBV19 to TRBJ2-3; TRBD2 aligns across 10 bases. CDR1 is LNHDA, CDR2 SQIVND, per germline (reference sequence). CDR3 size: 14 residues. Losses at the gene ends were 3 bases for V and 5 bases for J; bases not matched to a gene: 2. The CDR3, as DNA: TGTGCCAGTAGTATGGGGACTAGCGAAGATACGCAGTATTTT. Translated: CASSMGTSEDTQYF.

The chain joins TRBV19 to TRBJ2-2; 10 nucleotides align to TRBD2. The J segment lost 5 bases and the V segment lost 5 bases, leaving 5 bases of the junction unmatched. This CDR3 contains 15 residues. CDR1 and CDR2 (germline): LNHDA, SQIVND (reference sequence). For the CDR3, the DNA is TGTGCCAGTAGTTTCCCGGGACTAGCGACCGGGGAGCTGTTTTTT. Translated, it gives CASSFPGLATGELFF.